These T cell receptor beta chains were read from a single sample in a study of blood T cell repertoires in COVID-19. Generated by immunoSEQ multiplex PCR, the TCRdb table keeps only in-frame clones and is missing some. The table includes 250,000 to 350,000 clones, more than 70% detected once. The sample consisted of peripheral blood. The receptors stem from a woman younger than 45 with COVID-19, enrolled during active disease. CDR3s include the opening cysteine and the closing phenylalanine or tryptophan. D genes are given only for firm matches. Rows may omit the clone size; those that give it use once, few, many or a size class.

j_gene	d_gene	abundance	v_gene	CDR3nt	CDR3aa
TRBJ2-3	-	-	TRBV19	TGTGCCAGTAGTATCTTTGGGGCTAGCACAGATACGCAGTATTTT	CASSIFGASTDTQYF
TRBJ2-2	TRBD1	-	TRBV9	TGTGCCAGCAGCGAAAGCAGGGGGAGCACCGGGGAGCTGTTTTTT	CASSESRGSTGELFF
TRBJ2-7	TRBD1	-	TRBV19	TGTGCCAGTAGTATGGGGACAGAAGGCGAGCAGTACTTC	CASSMGTEGEQYF
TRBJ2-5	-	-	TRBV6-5	TGTGCCAGCACCCCTTCCGGGAGCGCCGAGACCCAGTACTTC	CASTPSGSAETQYF
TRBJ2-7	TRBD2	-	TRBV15	TGTGCCACCAGCAGAGAAGGACTAGCGGGAGGTTACGAGCAGTACTTC	CATSREGLAGGYEQYF
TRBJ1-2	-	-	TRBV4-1	TGCGCCAGCAGCCGAACCTCAACCAGTACTAACTATGGCTACACCTTC	CASSRTSTSTNYGYTF
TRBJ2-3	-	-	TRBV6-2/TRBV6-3	TGTGCCAGCAGTTATTCAGTTGATACGCAGTATTTT	CASSYSVDTQYF
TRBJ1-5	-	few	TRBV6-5	TGTGCCACCGTTCAGGGGATGGGACAGCCCCAGCATTTT	CATVQGMGQPQHF
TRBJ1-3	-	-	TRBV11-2	TGTGCCAGCAGCTCCCTCCAGGGTTCTGGAAACACCATATATTTT	CASSSLQGSGNTIYF
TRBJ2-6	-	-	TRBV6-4	TGTGCCAGCAGTGAACGAGGCTCTGGGGCCAACGTCCTGACTTTC	CASSERGSGANVLTF
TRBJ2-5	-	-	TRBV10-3	TGTGCCATCAGTGAGCCCACAAGTTTGAAGACCCAGTACTTC	CAISEPTSLKTQYF
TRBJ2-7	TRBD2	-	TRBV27	TGTGCCAGCAGTCTGGGACTAGCGGGAGACGAGCAGTACTTC	CASSLGLAGDEQYF
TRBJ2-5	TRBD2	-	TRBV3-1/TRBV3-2	TGTGCCAGCCGGGACTCGGGGGGGGAGACCCAGTACTTC	CASRDSGGETQYF
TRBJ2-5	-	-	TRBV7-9	TGTGCCAGCAGCTTGGCAGAGACCCAGTACTTC	CASSLAETQYF
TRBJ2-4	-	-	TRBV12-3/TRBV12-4	TGTGCCAGCAGCAGTACAGGGAAAAACATTCAGTACTTC	CASSSTGKNIQYF
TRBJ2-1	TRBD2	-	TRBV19	TGTGCCAGTATTACTTCTAGCGGGGCCCGAAATGAGCAGTTCTTC	CASITSSGARNEQFF
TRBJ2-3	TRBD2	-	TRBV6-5	TGTGCCAGCAGCCGGGGACTAGCGTCAGATACGCAGTATTTT	CASSRGLASDTQYF
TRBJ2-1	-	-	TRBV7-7	TGTGCTAGCAGCCCCGGTGGGGGCTGGGCCTACAATGAGCAGTTCTTC	CASSPGGGWAYNEQFF
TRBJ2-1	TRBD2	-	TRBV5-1	TGCGCCAGCAGGGCCGGGACTAGCGGGGCTGAGCAGTTCTTC	CASRAGTSGAEQFF
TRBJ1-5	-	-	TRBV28	TGTGCCAGCAGTTTAGCAGGGAGCAATCAGCCCCAGCATTTT	CASSLAGSNQPQHF
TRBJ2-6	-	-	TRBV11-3	TGTGCCAGCAGTACCACAGGGCTCGGGGCCAACGTCCTGACTTTC	CASSTTGLGANVLTF
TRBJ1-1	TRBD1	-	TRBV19	TGTGCCAGTAGTATCGGGGCTCGACAGGGTCATTCCTCTGAAGCTTTCTTT	CASSIGARQGHSSEAFF
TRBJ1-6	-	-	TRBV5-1	TGCGCCAGCAGCTTACAAACAGAAATAAATTCACCCCTCCACTTT	CASSLQTEINSPLHF
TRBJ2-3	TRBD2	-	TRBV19	TGTGCCAGCGGACTAGCTACAGATACGCAGTATTTT	CASGLATDTQYF
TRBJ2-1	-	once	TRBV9	TGTGCCAGCAGCGTAGTTAGTTCCAATGAGCAGTTCTTC	CASSVVSSNEQFF
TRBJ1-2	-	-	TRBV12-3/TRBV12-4	TGTGCCAGCAGCCCGGACGGACCGGGAGGCTACACCTTC	CASSPDGPGGYTF
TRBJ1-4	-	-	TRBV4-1	TGCGCCAGCAGCCACGATACCGGGTCATATAATGAAAAACTGTTTTTT	CASSHDTGSYNEKLFF
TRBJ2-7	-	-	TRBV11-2	TGTGCCAGCAGACAGGGTGCGTACGAGCAGTACTTC	CASRQGAYEQYF
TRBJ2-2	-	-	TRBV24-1	TGTGCCTCGTCCCCCGGGACAACCGCGAACACCGGGGAGCTGTTTTTT	CASSPGTTANTGELFF
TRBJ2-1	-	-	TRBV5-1	TGCGCCAGCAGATTACACCCGGCAACTAGCTCCTACAATGAGCAGTTCTTC	CASRLHPATSSYNEQFF
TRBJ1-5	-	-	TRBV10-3	TGTGCCATCAGTGAGCGGAGTCAGCCCCAGCATTTT	CAISERSQPQHF
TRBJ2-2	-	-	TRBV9	TGTGCCAGCAGCCCCCGAGAGGGGAGGACCGGGGAGCTGTTTTTT	CASSPREGRTGELFF
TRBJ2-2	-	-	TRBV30	TGTGCCTGGAGTGCTCACGGTACCGGGGAGCTGTTTTTT	CAWSAHGTGELFF
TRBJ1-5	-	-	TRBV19	TGTGCCAGTAGTATACAGGGAACTCAGCCCCAGCATTTT	CASSIQGTQPQHF
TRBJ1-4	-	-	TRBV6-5	TGTGCCAGCAGTTACTCTGGGGGGGGCGCCGAAAAACTGTTTTTT	CASSYSGGGAEKLFF
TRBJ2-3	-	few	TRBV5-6	TGTGCCAGCAGCTTGCAAGGTCATCAGGGGCAGAACACAGATACGCAGTATTTT	CASSLQGHQGQNTDTQYF